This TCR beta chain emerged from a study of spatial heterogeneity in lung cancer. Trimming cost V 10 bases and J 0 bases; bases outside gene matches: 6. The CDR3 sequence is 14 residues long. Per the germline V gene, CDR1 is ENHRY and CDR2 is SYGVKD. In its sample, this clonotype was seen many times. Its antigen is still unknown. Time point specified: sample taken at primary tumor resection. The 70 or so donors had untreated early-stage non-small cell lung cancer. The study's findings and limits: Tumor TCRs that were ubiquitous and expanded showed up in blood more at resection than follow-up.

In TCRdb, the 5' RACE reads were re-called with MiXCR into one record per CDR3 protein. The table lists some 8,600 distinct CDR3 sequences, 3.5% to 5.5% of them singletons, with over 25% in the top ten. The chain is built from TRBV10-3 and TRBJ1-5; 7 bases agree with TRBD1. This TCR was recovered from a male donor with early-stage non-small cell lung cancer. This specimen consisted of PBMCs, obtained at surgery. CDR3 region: CATNTGDSNQPQHF. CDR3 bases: TGTGCCACCAACACAGGGGATAGCAATCAGCCCCAGCATTTT.